This T cell receptor beta chain was retrieved from a study of CD8+ T cells in alopecia areata. The treatment here: oral pan-JAK inhibitor, 5-10 mg twice daily. Collected material from alopecia areata patients comprised lesional scalp punch biopsies and peripheral blood. Investigators isolated RNA and reverse transcribed it into cDNA to act as the sequencing template. Sequencing used immunoSEQ multiplex PCR; TCRdb keeps in-frame clones, though not all of them. The table has 120,000 or so clones, under 65% seen once; the top ten hold around 5.7%. Deletions cut 7 bases from V and 3 bases from J, with 9 bases between. CDR1 is SNHLY, CDR2 FYNNEI, per germline. The CDR3 totals 13 residues.

The sequences come from CD4+ T cells sorted from blood, collected at week 4, from a patient treated with tofacitinib. The clonotype originates from a human donor with alopecia areata. This chain joins TRBV2 and TRBJ2-2; no clear D. This CDR3 is CASNGLDTGELFF. The CDR3 DNA is TGTGCCAGCAACGGTCTGGACACCGGGGAGCTGTTTTTT.